The sequence of this TCR beta chain was determined in a study of CD8+ T cells in alopecia areata. CDR1 is WSHSY, CDR2 SAAADI, per germline. V shed 5 bases and J shed 0 bases, with 2 bases lying between them. There are 11 residues in the CDR3. The sequencing template was cDNA reverse transcribed from extracted RNA. The assay was immunoSEQ multiplex PCR, and TCRdb's table has in-frame clones only and misses some. This table has over 60,000 clones, about 45% appearing once. As to treatment: oral pan-JAK inhibitor, 5-10 mg twice daily. Alopecia areata patients provided lesional scalp punch biopsies and peripheral blood.

Sequencing was performed on CD8+ T cells sorted from blood, taken around week 37, from a patient treated with tofacitinib. The V and J genes are TRBV10-2 and TRBJ2-7; D uncertain. This TCR came from a human donor with alopecia areata. CDR3 nucleotides: TGCGCCAGCAGTCCCTCCTACGAGCAGTACTTC. Translated: CASSPSYEQYF.